The T cell receptor beta chain under discussion was sequenced for a study of blood T cell repertoires in COVID-19. Study as a whole: The United States, Italy and Spain supplied acute and convalescent COVID-19 samples. PBMCs, B-cell-depleted T cells, or T cells were the source of the cDNA or gDNA that made up the material.

This clone was observed a few times. In the original workflow: Reference gene primer amplification gave estimated nucleated cell counts. The assay was immunoSEQ multiplex PCR, and TCRdb's table has in-frame clones only and misses some. D and trimming were read from the DNA, whereas the V and J calls and clone size are those reported in that table. The data hold 120,000 or so clones, with over 65% observed a single time. Sequencing used peripheral blood. The origin of this receptor is a woman in her 70s with acute or convalescent COVID-19.

For the CDR3, the DNA is TGCGCCAGCAGCCCGACAGGGCGGGGTGAAAAACTGTTTTTT. Residues: CASSPTGRGEKLFF. J is TRBJ1-4 and V is TRBV5-1, with 7 bases lining up with TRBD1. From germline, CDR1 is SGHRS and CDR2 YFSETQ. Unmatched junction bases numbered 7, after V lost 4 bases and J lost 7 bases. The CDR3 sequence is 14 residues long.